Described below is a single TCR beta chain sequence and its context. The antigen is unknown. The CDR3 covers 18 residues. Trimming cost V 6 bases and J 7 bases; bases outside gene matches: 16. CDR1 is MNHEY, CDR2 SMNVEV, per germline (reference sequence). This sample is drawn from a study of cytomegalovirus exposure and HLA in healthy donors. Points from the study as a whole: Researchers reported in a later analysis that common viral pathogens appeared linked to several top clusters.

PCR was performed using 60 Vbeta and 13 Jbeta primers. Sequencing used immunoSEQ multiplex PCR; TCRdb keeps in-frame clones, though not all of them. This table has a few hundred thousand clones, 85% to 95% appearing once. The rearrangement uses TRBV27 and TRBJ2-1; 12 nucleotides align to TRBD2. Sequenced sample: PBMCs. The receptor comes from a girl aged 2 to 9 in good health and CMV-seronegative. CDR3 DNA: TGTGCCAGCAGCCGACGGCGGGCGACTAGCGGGAGAGAGAATGAGCAGTTCTTC. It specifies CASSRRRATSGRENEQFF.